This T cell receptor beta chain was observed in a study of shared clonotypes between healthy human individuals. Study-wide background: Donors had three CD4 naive, three CD4 memory, two CD8 naive and one CD8 memory plate apiece. Study findings and constraints: Though the depth was large, rarefaction showed that sorted-subset sequencing was incomplete.

Execution of the assay was at deep level. Sorted-subset replicate PCR reactions were performed with around 200 ng DNA, corresponding to about 30,000 T cell genomes. Only in-frame clones appear in the TCRdb table, and some are missing; sequencing was by immunoSEQ multiplex PCR. The table has some 740,000 clones, 80% to 95% seen once. Naive CD8 cells, CD45RO-negative and positively selected for CCR7, excluded terminally differentiated effector memory CD45RA+ cells. Details on this clone: What it recognizes is unknown.

Trimming stripped 0 bases from V and 2 bases from J, with 7 bases between. The germline V gene has CDR1 MGHRA and CDR2 YSYEKL. The CDR3 has 14 amino acids. The rearrangement links TRBV4-1 to TRBJ1-1; D gene uncertain. What was sequenced was naive CD8+ T cells sorted from blood. The sequence came from a man aged 25 to 40 in good health. The CDR3 DNA reads TGCGCCAGCAGCCAAGAAGAGGGAAACACTGAAGCTTTCTTT. This codes for CASSQEEGNTEAFF.